Below, one T cell receptor (beta chain) is given with its context. Libraries were prepared by immunoSEQ multiplex PCR; TCRdb keeps only in-frame clonotypes and omits some of them. The sample contains fewer than 350,000 clones, 75% to 95% of which appear only once. Trimming removed 1 base from V and 0 bases from J, with 8 bases in between. The CDR3 loop spans 15 amino acids. Germline values: CDR1 SGHDT, CDR2 YYEEEE. These data belong to a study of blood T cell repertoires in COVID-19. This sequence was found in a woman aged 25 to 45 with COVID-19, enrolled during active disease. The chain couples TRBV5-6 to TRBJ1-5; a weak D match, TRBD1 (5 bases). The sequencing sample was made of peripheral blood. The CDR3 DNA reads TGTGCCAGCAGCTTGTCAGGGAATAGCAATCAGCCCCAGCATTTT. Protein product: CASSLSGNSNQPQHF. The full variable domain, completed using reference TRBV5-6 and TRBJ1-5, is DAGVTQSPTHLIKTRGQQVTLRCSPKSGHDTVSWYQQALGQGPQFIFQYYEEEERQRGNFPDRFSGHQFPNYSSELNVNALLLGDSALYLCASSLSGNSNQPQHFGDGTRLSIL.